Listed below are T cell receptor beta chains from one sample, sequenced in a study of early T cells in non-severe SARS-CoV-2 infection. A single record per CDR3 protein comes from TCRdb applying MiXCR to the 5' RACE reads. Among 65,000 to 95,000 distinct CDR3 sequences listed, about 14% were seen once. Sequenced material: whole blood. Every receptor here comes from an adult who was a healthcare worker with PCR-confirmed SARS-CoV-2 infection or an uninfected control (not recorded which). CDR3s include the opening cysteine and the closing phenylalanine or tryptophan. The D gene is left open where the match is weak. Expanded clones are given a class, and other clones once, few, many or no size at all.

d_call clone_size j_call v_call cdr3_nt cdr3_aa
- many TRBJ2-7 TRBV27 TGTGCCAGCAGTCCACCCCGGGCCAAGGGCTACGAGCAGTACTTC CASSPPRAKGYEQYF
TRBD1 - TRBJ2-5 TRBV5-1 TGCGCCAGCAGCCCGTTACAGGGGGACCAAGAGACCCAGTACTTC CASSPLQGDQETQYF
- many TRBJ1-6 TRBV20-1 TGCAGTGCTAGAGATCAGCGGGGGGACGCTTCACCCCTCCACTTT CSARDQRGDASPLHF
TRBD2 - TRBJ2-5 TRBV28 TGTGCCAGCAGGAAGGGACTAGCGGGGGAGACCCAGTACTTC CASRKGLAGETQYF
- many TRBJ2-3 TRBV29-1 TGCAGCGTTGCCTCGGGGGCCGTCACAAGTACGCAGTATTTT CSVASGAVTSTQYF
TRBD1 - TRBJ2-6 TRBV7-2 TGTGCCAGCAGATGGGACAGGGCTGGGGCCAACGTCCTGACTTTC CASRWDRAGANVLTF
- many TRBJ2-3 TRBV29-1 TGCAGCGTCAACAGGGATGAAGATACGCAGTATTTT CSVNRDEDTQYF
- few TRBJ2-1 TRBV7-9 TGTGCCAGCAGCCGTACATCTTTTCGGCGCAATGAGCAGTTCTTC CASSRTSFRRNEQFF
TRBD1 - TRBJ2-3 TRBV24-1 TGTGCCACCAGTAGAGGGGGCTTTGGGACAGATACGCAGTATTTT CATSRGGFGTDTQYF
- few TRBJ2-2 TRBV5-1 TGCGCCAGCAGCTTCATCAACACCGGGGAGCTGTTTTTT CASSFINTGELFF
- - TRBJ1-5 TRBV6-4 TGTGCCAGCAGTGAGGGCCCAGGACAGCCCCAGCATTTT CASSEGPGQPQHF
- many TRBJ1-1 TRBV2 TGTGCCAGCAGAGGCTCTATGAACACTGAAGCTTTCTTT CASRGSMNTEAFF
- - TRBJ1-6 TRBV5-1 TGCGCCAGCAGCTTTTCTGGTAATAATTCACCCCTCCACTTT CASSFSGNNSPLHF
- - TRBJ2-1 TRBV7-6 TGTGCCAGCAGCTTCAGTGCGAACTCCAATGAGCAGTTCTTC CASSFSANSNEQFF
TRBD1 - TRBJ2-2 TRBV19 TGTGCCAGTATTAAGGACAGGGTGACCGGGGAGCTGTTTTTT CASIKDRVTGELFF
- few TRBJ1-5 TRBV19 TGTGCCAGTAGTATAGGGGCAGCAAATCAGCCCCAGCATTTT CASSIGAANQPQHF
TRBD1 few TRBJ2-7 TRBV7-8 TGTGCCAGCAGCCAGACAGGGGGCGCGTACGAGCAGTACTTC CASSQTGGAYEQYF
TRBD2 - TRBJ2-7 TRBV10-3 TGTGCCTCCAAGAGCGGGGGAACCTCCTACGAGCAGTACTTC CASKSGGTSYEQYF
TRBD1 - TRBJ2-4 TRBV18 TGTGCCAGCTCACCCGACAGGGCAGGGGCCAAAAACATTCAGTACTTC CASSPDRAGAKNIQYF
- few TRBJ1-6 TRBV2 TGTGCCACTCCCGCCGGGACGGAGAATTCACCCCTCCACTTT CATPAGTENSPLHF
- few TRBJ2-3 TRBV5-6 TGTGCCAGCAGCTTGGTGGCAGGAACTGGCACAGATACGCAGTATTTT CASSLVAGTGTDTQYF
- few TRBJ2-2 TRBV7-2 TGTGCCAGCAGCGGCGGGGGCGCATACACCGGGGAGCTGTTTTTT CASSGGGAYTGELFF
- - TRBJ2-1 TRBV20-1 TGCAGTGCTACCTGGAATGAGCAGTTCTTC CSATWNEQFF
- - TRBJ1-6 TRBV4-3 TGCGCCAGCAGTCGGGACGGTTTGCGGGAGTCACCCCTCCACTTT CASSRDGLRESPLHF
TRBD1 few TRBJ2-3 TRBV5-1 TGCGCCAGCAGTGTGCAGGGGGCGGGAGATACGCAGTATTTT CASSVQGAGDTQYF
TRBD1 - TRBJ2-3 TRBV6-2/TRBV6-3 TGTGCCAGCAGTGGCTGGGACAGGTACACAGATACGCAGTATTTT CASSGWDRYTDTQYF
- - TRBJ2-7 TRBV21-1 TGTGCCAGCAGCAAAGCTCGGCCTAGCGGGGGCTACGAGCAGTACTTC CASSKARPSGGYEQYF
- - TRBJ2-7 TRBV12-3/TRBV12-4 TGTGCCAGCACCTGGGGGACCGGCTCCTACGAGCAGTACTTC CASTWGTGSYEQYF
- many TRBJ2-3 TRBV7-6 TGTGCCAGCAGCCCCGGACTCCGCACAGATACGCAGTATTTT CASSPGLRTDTQYF
- many TRBJ2-2 TRBV9 TGTGCCAGCAGCGCATCGTGGCGGGGAACCGGGGAGCTGTTTTTT CASSASWRGTGELFF